The present T cell receptor beta chain was sequenced within a study of cytomegalovirus exposure and HLA in healthy donors (dated by TCRdb to the late 2010s). Background for the entire study: An earlier analysis of some 600 of the donors reported about 260 Gb of sequence data and 90 million to 120 million unique TCR beta sequences obtained from approximately 180 million T cells. To study patterns of TCR occurrence, a later analysis re-analyzed previously published TCR beta repertoires from 500 to 850 donors and added high-resolution HLA genotyping. Of the 398 genotyped donors, over 65% fell in the genetic ancestry cluster associated with self-reported Caucasian donors. In an earlier analysis of 587 of the donors, high-throughput TCR beta sequencing was used to judge whether each TCR beta V gene segment behaved as functional or pseudogenic. Genome-wide SNP genotypes for about three fifths of the roughly 670 donors were used in a later genetic analysis, which treated that subset as a discovery cohort. Donor age, sex, ethnicity and CMV serostatus were compiled together with the repertoire data. All discovery cohort repertoires had been generated on a single sequencing platform. Among a few hundred genotyped donors of the cohort, an average of 235,054 unique TCR beta nucleotide sequences were sequenced per donor, around 18% of them non-productive. In the later analysis, no new phenotypic data were used to find candidate immune exposures; instead, reliance was placed on TCR beta sequences and their occurrence across donors. The number of donors typed differed by locus, with roughly 629-640 for A, B, C, DRB1 and DQB1, over 500 for DQA1, 600 to 610 for DPA1, and some 440 for DPB1. A few DR-DQ haplotypes were treated as single units for association and clustering because of strong linkage in the cohort. HLA typing included class I and class II loci at four-digit resolution. To predict cytomegalovirus infection status, the study brought together high-throughput TCR immunosequencing, statistical association of individual TCRs with disease status, and machine learning. The T cell repertoires of several hundred subjects were profiled by immunosequencing and related to cytomegalovirus serostatus. A separate validation cohort of approximately 120 different subjects was used in addition to the approximately 700-subject first cohort. An early release covering 500 to 750 HLA-typed donors comprised about 320 gigabases of sequencing data and around 85 million unique TCR sequences. The aim of the study was to test whether cataloging public T cell receptors could identify signatures of past pathogen exposure.

The cohort was made up of approximately 670 healthy bone marrow donors. At the time of sampling, all cohort members were nominally healthy, though unrecorded immune exposures were likely present. The donor was CMV seropositive and belonged to the group of 250 to 300 seropositive cohort members. A peripheral blood sample was provided by each donor, and peripheral blood mononuclear cells were used for TCR beta sequencing. Genomic DNA extraction from the blood cell samples was performed with the Qiagen DNeasy Blood Extraction Kit. The paper as a whole reports these results and caveats: According to a later genetic analysis, donors in an Asian-associated ancestry cluster had fewer N-insertions in productive TCRs than the approximately 700-donor mean. Most TCR sequences were observed very rarely across donors, whereas some public TCRs were present in many individuals. According to the authors, the approach could potentially be generalized to other disease states and immunological phenotypes. In vitro tests confirmed that three of the cytomegalovirus-associated TCR beta chains recognize cytomegalovirus antigens. A later analysis found that most CMV-associated TCR beta chains appeared HLA-restricted, with HLA associations seemingly driven largely by CMV exposure. A later analysis found that HLA-associated TCR beta chains were more clonally expanded and had lower generation probabilities than equally common non-associated chains. An earlier analysis of around 540 of the donors showed that most TCR beta V segments appeared in productive rearrangements either about 90% or about 30% of the time, which broadly matched IMGT annotations. For the cohort, immune exposure information was limited to CMV serostatus. In this cohort, only TCR beta chains were sequenced, and detectable features were limited by the absence of alpha or paired-chain data. In a later analysis, around 17,000 TCR beta sequences were associated with specific HLA alleles at a false discovery rate of 0.05. The classifier was reported to diagnose cytomegalovirus status with high specificity and sensitivity in both the original and validation cohorts. A later genetic analysis associated a missense DCLRE1C variant with V-gene and J-gene trimming of TCR beta chains, and an independent cohort replicated the association. A total of around 150 TCR beta chains were listed by the study as associated with cytomegalovirus. When HLA alleles, especially DR and DQ, strongly co-occurred, TCR associations were difficult to assign to individual alleles. A further reported finding was that TCR beta sequences accurately predicted the HLA-A and HLA-B alleles for most subjects in the first cohort. In a later analysis, several top co-occurrence clusters were reported to appear linked to parvovirus B19, influenza, CMV and Epstein-Barr virus. The presence/absence analyses assumed that sequencing depth was roughly uniform across donors, and that assumption may not be true. Because the 87-base-pair reads could not distinguish some IMGT-functional V segments, including TRBV6-2 and TRBV6-3, those segments were excluded. Linkage disequilibrium might explain the correlated functional status among segregating V segments, but an unknown experimental factor could not be excluded. HLA typing was unavailable for some donors at each locus, so association tests used only the typed subset. Over 15 rarely observed V segments, including chromosome 9 orphons, were excluded from the earlier analysis of some 590 of the donors because counts were too low. In a later analysis, TCR association rates were found to vary across HLA loci, with the most associated TCRs seen for DRB1 alleles and the fewest for HLA-C alleles. The sequencing pipeline was judged likely to have produced a cluster of highly shared sequence variants as a technical artifact.

Libraries were built with the immunoSEQ multiplex PCR assay. A mixture of 60 forward primers for TCR Vbeta segments and 13 reverse primers for TCR Jbeta segments was used in the multiplex PCR. The CDR3 region of rearranged TCR beta genes was amplified from genomic DNA with a multiplex PCR assay. Amplified TCR beta libraries were sequenced as 87-base-pair reads on the Illumina HiSeq System. Turning to the authors' computational methods: A later analysis counted some 74 million unique TCR beta chains across the 650 to 800 repertoires, and 10 million to 11 million of these chains were shared by at least two donors. Raw reads were error-corrected and collapsed into unique sequences with a nearest-neighbor algorithm that merged closely related sequences to remove PCR and sequencing errors. CDR3 sequences were aligned to IMGT reference sequences to assign V, D and J gene segments. For a sequence to be retained, a match of at least six nucleotides was required to both a V gene segment and a J gene segment. Rearrangements were called productive when the CDR3 lacked stop codons and stayed in frame with V and J; all others were non-productive. CDR3 was defined according to IMGT convention as the region running from the second conserved V-encoded cysteine to the conserved J-encoded phenylalanine. Sequences without an unambiguous match to a single V gene segment were excluded from the earlier analysis of 450 to 650 of the donors. In an earlier analysis of several hundred of the donors, a V segment was called functional when productive rearrangements were above 56.7%, and segregating when the standard deviation between donors exceeded 5%. A statistical classification framework was built for diagnosing cytomegalovirus status from the catalog of TCR beta chain sequences. V and J gene assignment, in a later analysis, came from comparing TCR nucleotide sequences with IMGT/GENE-DB human TR gene sequences. A later analysis assigned CDR3 sequences and most-parsimonious VDJ recombination scenarios with the TCRdist pipeline. In a later analysis, each TCR beta chain was defined by its CDR3 amino acid sequence together with its V-gene family, and reads without a unique V-gene family were excluded. A later analysis removed over 500 highly shared, low-generation-probability nucleotide sequences to deal with suspected cross-contamination and a sequencing artifact. For each public chain, a later analysis derived a clonal expansion index from normalized ranks of inferred template counts within each repertoire. Generation probabilities in a later analysis came from a VDJ recombination model fitted to out-of-frame rearrangements, and those results were checked against IGoR. In a later analysis, TCR-TCR, TCR-HLA and TCR-CMV co-occurrence was scored with hypergeometric tests, and a repertoire-size bias correction was applied to TCR pairs. To estimate false discovery rates, a later analysis permuted the HLA or CMV assignments 20 times. A later analysis grouped co-occurring TCRs with DBSCAN, adding TCRdist sequence similarity when clustering within HLA-allele-positive subsets. Co-occurrence clustering excluded repertoires with fewer than 30,000 or more than 120,000 public chains, plus five with anomalous nucleotide sharing. Entries here come from immuneACCESS through TCRdb and include only in-frame sequences with V and J called. Some clones fail to appear in such tables; in the studies checked, an unresolved V gene covers under half of the shortfall, and the cause of the remainder is unknown. The V and J calls and clone size are taken from that table; D and trimming were inferred from the DNA. The sample has some 93,000 clones on record, roughly 63% of them singletons. Approximately 6.3% of the sample lies in the top ten.

Trimming costs V 4 bases and J 5 bases, and their ends lie 14 bases apart. The CDR3 contains 14 residues, cysteine and phenylalanine counted. Only the CDR3 part of the read is kept: 42 bases, read in frame from the first base. CDR1 and CDR2 are drawn from the germline V gene: SNHLY, FYNNEI. Note on this clone: The antigen it recognizes is unknown. No base quality values were provided; no much bigger clone lies one nucleotide off.

This TCR derives from a boy aged 5-17 years in good health and CMV-seropositive. The V gene is TRBV2 and the J gene is TRBJ2-5; the D gene is perhaps TRBD2, from 6 matching bases. Sequenced sample: PBMCs. The DNA reads as follows: TGTGCCAGCAGTGGAACTAGCTCGACGGAGACCCAGTACTTC. Translated, this gives CASSGTSSTETQYF.